This T cell receptor beta chain was profiled in a study of long-term antiretroviral therapy in people with HIV. Overall study findings and caveats: Post-ART, diversity grew, though it stayed under transplant donor control levels.

A remark on this clone: Its specificity is unknown.

The assay used was immunoSEQ (version v3.0), run at survey level. Measured with immunoSEQ multiplex PCR; TCRdb has only the in-frame clones, and not every one. The sample has 25,000 to 35,000 clones; around 97% are singletons. Sequenced material: unsorted PBMCs, taken 6.9 years after starting antiretroviral therapy. The TCR was taken from a man aged 25-45 years with HIV.

The CDR3 DNA follows: TGTGCCAGCAGCTTAGGGCTGGGGAGCAAACTAGCCAAAAACATTCAGTACTTC. This gives the protein CASSLGLGSKLAKNIQYF. The gene calls are TRBV7-2 and TRBJ2-4; D is possibly TRBD2 (5 bases). The CDR3 has 18 residues. The germline V gene encodes CDR1 SGHTA and CDR2 FQGNSA. The V and J ends lost 1 base and 0 bases respectively, with 16 bases between them.